These 12 T cell receptor beta chains originate from one sample sequenced in a study of cytomegalovirus exposure and HLA in healthy donors. Primers included in the PCR were 60 Vbeta and 13 Jbeta primers. TCRdb keeps only in-frame clones here, not all; method: immunoSEQ multiplex PCR. The sample comprises about 110,000 clones, approximately 70% of which are singletons, and 11% rests with the top ten. The specimen was PBMCs. The receptors shown here come from a middle-aged man in good health and CMV-seropositive.

The rearrangement uses TRBV5-8 and TRBJ2-2, with 8 bases that match TRBD1. V lost 3 bases to trimming and J lost 1 base; unmatched junction nucleotides: 2. The CDR3 totals 15 residues. Germline V CDR1 and CDR2: SGHTS, YDEGEE. The CDR3 sequence: CASSSGQGNTGELFF. The CDR3 nucleotides are TGTGCCAGCAGCTCCGGACAGGGGAACACCGGGGAGCTGTTTTTT.

The rearrangement links TRBV6-5 to TRBJ2-5; the match to TRBD1 covers 8 bases. The CDR3 is made up of 14 amino acids. Germline values: CDR1 MNHEY, CDR2 SVGAGI. Trimming cost V 5 bases and J 5 bases; bases outside gene matches: 7. DNA of the CDR3: TGTGCCAGCAGTATGGACAGGGCCGGCGAGACCCAGTACTTC. Translated, it gives CASSMDRAGETQYF.

The V call is TRBV7-2, the J call TRBJ2-3; 7 bases line up with TRBD2. Germline V gene sequence: CDR1 SGHTA, CDR2 FQGNSA. The CDR3 consists of 15 residues. The trim removed 5 bases at V and 4 bases at J, leaving 9 bases unmatched. CDR3 DNA: TGTGCCAGCAGCCCAAGGGGCGGGAGCCCAGATACGCAGTATTTT. Translating gives CASSPRGGSPDTQYF. Full variable domain (outside the CDR3, taken from reference TRBV7-2 and TRBJ2-3): GAGVSQSPSNKVTEKGKDVELRCDPISGHTALYWYRQSLGQGLEFLIYFQGNSAPDKSGLPSDRFSAERTGGSVSTLTIQRTQQEDSAVYLCASSPRGGSPDTQYFGPGTRLTVL.

J is TRBJ1-3 and V is TRBV7-9; 7 bases line up with TRBD1. Germline assignment: CDR1 SEHNR and CDR2 FQNEAQ (reference sequence). With 5 bases clipped from V and 4 bases from J, the junction kept 8 bases outside the gene matches. The CDR3 has 15 residues. CDR3 bases: TGTGCCAGCAGCCCCAGCGACAGGGAAGGAAACACCATATATTTT. It translates to CASSPSDREGNTIYF.

This rearrangement joins TRBV6-5 to TRBJ1-2; D unclear. CDR1 is MNHEY, CDR2 SVGAGI, per germline. The CDR3 spans 14 residues. The germline V and J ends were trimmed by 5 bases and 5 bases, with 15 bases remaining between them. In nucleotides, the CDR3 is TGTGCCAGCAGTCCGGACGGAGGAGTTTATGGCTACACCTTC. Translated, it gives CASSPDGGVYGYTF.

In DNA, the CDR3 is TGTGCCAGCAGCGTGTCGGAGGCATACACTGAAGCTTTCTTT. This gives the protein CASSVSEAYTEAFF. V is TRBV9 and J is TRBJ1-1; no definite D call. V lost 2 bases and J lost 3, with 11 bases in between. Germline CDR1 is SGDLS and CDR2 is YYNGEE. The CDR3 runs 14 residues.

A few counts support this clone. The rearrangement joins TRBV2 to TRBJ1-2; D is perhaps TRBD1 (6 bases). The V end lost 6 bases, the J end lost 5 bases, and 10 bases lay between the germline ends. Germline V gene data show CDR1 as SNHLY and CDR2 as FYNNEI. This CDR3 is built from 12 residues. DNA for the CDR3: TGTGCCAGCAGCTCCACAGGGTATGGCTACACCTTC. This encodes CASSSTGYGYTF. Complete variable domain (other parts from reference TRBV2 and TRBJ1-2): EPEVTQTPSHQVTQMGQEVILRCVPISNHLYFYWYRQILGQKVEFLVSFYNNEISEKSEIFDDQFSVERPDGSNFTLKIRSTKLEDSAMYFCASSSTGYGYTFGSGTRLTVV.

V usage is TRBV6-6 and J usage is TRBJ1-5; D unclear. Germline V lookup: CDR1 MNHNY, CDR2 SVGAGI (reference sequence). The CDR3 extends over 14 amino acids. Trimming cost V 5 bases and J 0 bases, with 8 bases left between them. The chain's CDR3 is CASSQVDSNQPQHF. The CDR3 coding sequence is TGTGCCAGCAGTCAGGTAGATAGCAATCAGCCCCAGCATTTT.

This clone is a singleton in its sample. The CDR3 is CASRSTTGASTDTQYF. DNA for the CDR3: TGTGCCAGCAGGTCAACGACAGGGGCCAGCACAGATACGCAGTATTTT. The J gene is TRBJ2-3, the V gene TRBV7-9; 8 nucleotides agree with TRBD1. Losses at the gene ends were 6 bases for V and 0 bases for J; bases not matched to a gene: 8. The germline V gene has CDR1 SEHNR and CDR2 FQNEAQ (reference sequence). This CDR3 is 16 amino acids long. Using reference TRBV7-9 and TRBJ2-3 for the parts outside the CDR3, the full variable domain is DTGVSQNPRHKITKRGQNVTFRCDPISEHNRLYWYRQTLGQGPEFLTYFQNEAQLEKSRLLSDRFSAERPKGSFSTLEIQRTEQGDSAMYLCASRSTTGASTDTQYFGPGTRLTVL.

This clone was observed a few times. The chain employs TRBV2 and TRBJ2-1; D remains ambiguous. V dropped 5 bases and J dropped 0 bases, with 11 bases sitting between them. The germline V gene encodes CDR1 SNHLY and CDR2 FYNNEI. The CDR3 has 15 amino acids. CDR3 in amino acids: CASSWRFYSYNEQFF. CDR3 in DNA: TGTGCCAGCAGTTGGAGATTTTACTCCTACAATGAGCAGTTCTTC.

This CDR3 reads CASSFGGNYGYTF. CDR3 DNA sequence: TGTGCCAGCAGCTTCGGAGGGAACTATGGCTACACCTTC. The chain uses TRBV7-2 and TRBJ1-2; D not certain. Germline V CDR1 and CDR2: SGHTA, FQGNSA. V lost 3 bases, J lost 2 bases, and 7 bases lay in between. CDR3 length equals 13 residues.

This clone was seen a handful of times. The chain recombines TRBV10-1 with TRBJ2-1; 10 nucleotides match TRBD2. The germline gives CDR1 WNHNN, CDR2 SYGVQD (reference sequence). The CDR3 length is 17 residues. V dropped 2 bases and J dropped 4; count of bases not matched to a gene: 8. Written as DNA, the CDR3 is TGCGCCAGCAGTGAGGAAGCTAGCGGGGGTCCTTACAATGAGCAGTTCTTC. It yields the protein CASSEEASGGPYNEQFF.